This T cell receptor (beta chain) was sequenced in a study of regulatory T cells in long-lasting Graves disease. The CDR3 has 16 residues. Germline V gene data show CDR1 as MNHEY and CDR2 as SMNVEV (reference sequence). The V and J ends lost 5 bases and 5 bases respectively, with 21 bases between them. Construction of the TCR beta libraries employed iRepertoire HTBI primers in conjunction with Arm-PCR of CDR3 regions. TCRdb reanalysed the multiplex PCR reads using MiXCR and keeps one entry per CDR3 protein. This sample has more than 300,000 distinct CDR3 sequences, with around 15% found just once. This clonotype was found many times. Indicated time point: newly diagnosed GD, antithyroid drugs for less than 3 months. From RNA extracted from PBMCs, the TCR library was made.

The chain links TRBV27 to TRBJ1-1; D is undetermined. This material consisted of peripheral blood mononuclear cells (PBMCs), taken at new diagnosis, from a patient treated with antithyroid drugs. The TCR was taken from a female donor with Graves disease. The DNA for the CDR3 is TGTGCCAGCAGTCCCTCTTACGACACTTCGGGAACTGAAGCTTTCTTT. It translates to CASSPSYDTSGTEAFF.